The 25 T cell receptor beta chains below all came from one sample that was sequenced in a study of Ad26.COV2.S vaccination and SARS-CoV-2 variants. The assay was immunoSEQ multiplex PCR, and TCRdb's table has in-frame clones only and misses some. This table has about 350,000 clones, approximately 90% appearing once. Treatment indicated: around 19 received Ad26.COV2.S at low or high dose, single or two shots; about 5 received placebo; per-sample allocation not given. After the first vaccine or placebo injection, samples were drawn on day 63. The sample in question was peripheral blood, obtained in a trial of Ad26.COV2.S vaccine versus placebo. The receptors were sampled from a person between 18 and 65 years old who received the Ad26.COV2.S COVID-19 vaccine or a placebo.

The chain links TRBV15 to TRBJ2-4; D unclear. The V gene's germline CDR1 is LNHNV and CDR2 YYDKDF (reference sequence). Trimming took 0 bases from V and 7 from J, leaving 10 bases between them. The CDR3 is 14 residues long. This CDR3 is CATSREDERNIQYF. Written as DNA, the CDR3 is TGTGCCACCAGCAGAGAAGACGAACGGAACATTCAGTACTTC.

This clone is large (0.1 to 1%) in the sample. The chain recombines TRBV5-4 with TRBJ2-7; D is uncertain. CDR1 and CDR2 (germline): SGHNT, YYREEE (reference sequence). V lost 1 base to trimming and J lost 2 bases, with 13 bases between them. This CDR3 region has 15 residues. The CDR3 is CASSLNPKAPYEQYF. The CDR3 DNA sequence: TGTGCCAGCAGCTTGAACCCCAAGGCCCCCTACGAGCAGTACTTC.

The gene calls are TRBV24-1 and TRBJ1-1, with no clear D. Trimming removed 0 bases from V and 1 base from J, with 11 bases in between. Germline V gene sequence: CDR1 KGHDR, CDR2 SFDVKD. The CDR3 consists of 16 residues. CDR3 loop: CATSDLRRPRNTEAFF. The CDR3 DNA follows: TGTGCCACCAGTGATTTGCGGCGGCCGAGGAACACTGAAGCTTTCTTT.

The CDR3 spells CAISELQGTGNTIYF. In DNA form, the CDR3 reads TGTGCCATCAGTGAGTTACAGGGGACTGGAAACACCATATATTTT. J is TRBJ1-3 and V is TRBV10-3; 7 nucleotides agree with TRBD1. This CDR3 has 15 amino acids. Germline V gene sequence: CDR1 ENHRY, CDR2 SYGVKD. The V and J ends lost 1 base and 2 bases, in that order; junction bases with no gene match: 2.

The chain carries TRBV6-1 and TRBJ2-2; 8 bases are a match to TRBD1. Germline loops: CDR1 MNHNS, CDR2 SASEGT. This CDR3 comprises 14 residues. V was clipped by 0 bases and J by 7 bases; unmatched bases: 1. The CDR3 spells CASSEAGQDGELFF. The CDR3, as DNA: TGTGCCAGCAGTGAAGCGGGACAGGACGGGGAGCTGTTTTTT.

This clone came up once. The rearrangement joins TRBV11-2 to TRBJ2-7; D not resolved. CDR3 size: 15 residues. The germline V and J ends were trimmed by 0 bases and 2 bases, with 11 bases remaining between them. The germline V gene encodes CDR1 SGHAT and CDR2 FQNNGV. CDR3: CASSLDRVLTYEQYF. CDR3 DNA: TGTGCCAGCAGCTTAGATAGGGTTCTCACCTACGAGCAGTACTTC.

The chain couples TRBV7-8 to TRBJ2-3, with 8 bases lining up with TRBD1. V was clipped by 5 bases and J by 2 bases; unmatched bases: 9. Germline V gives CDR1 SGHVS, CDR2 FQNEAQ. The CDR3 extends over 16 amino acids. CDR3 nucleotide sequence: TGTGCCAGCAGCACAACCGGGACAGGAGTCACAGATACGCAGTATTTT. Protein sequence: CASSTTGTGVTDTQYF.

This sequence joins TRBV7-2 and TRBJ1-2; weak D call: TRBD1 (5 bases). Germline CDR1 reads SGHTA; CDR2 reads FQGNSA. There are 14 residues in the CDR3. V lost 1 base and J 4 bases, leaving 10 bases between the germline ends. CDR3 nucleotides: TGTGCCAGCAGCTTAGGGGGCGTGGGCTATGGCTACACCTTC. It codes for CASSLGGVGYGYTF.

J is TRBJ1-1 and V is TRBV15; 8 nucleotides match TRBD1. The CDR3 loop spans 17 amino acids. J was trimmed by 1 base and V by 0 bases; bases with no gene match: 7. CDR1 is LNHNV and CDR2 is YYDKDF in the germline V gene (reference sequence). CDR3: CATSRERTGPGNTEAFF. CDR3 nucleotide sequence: TGTGCCACCAGCAGAGAGAGGACAGGGCCGGGGAACACTGAAGCTTTCTTT.

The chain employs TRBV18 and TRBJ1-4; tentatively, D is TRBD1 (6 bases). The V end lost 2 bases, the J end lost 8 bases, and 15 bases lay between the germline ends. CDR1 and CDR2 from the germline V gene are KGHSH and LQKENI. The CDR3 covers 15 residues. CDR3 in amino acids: CASSPSNRAGEKLFF. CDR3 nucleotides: TGTGCCAGCTCACCATCAAACAGGGCAGGGGAAAAACTGTTTTTT.

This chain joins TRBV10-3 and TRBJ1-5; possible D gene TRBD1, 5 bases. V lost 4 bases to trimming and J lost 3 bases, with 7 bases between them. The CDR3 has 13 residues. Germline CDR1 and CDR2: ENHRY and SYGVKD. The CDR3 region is CAISGDHNQPQHF. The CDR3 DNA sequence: TGTGCCATCAGTGGGGACCACAATCAGCCCCAGCATTTT.

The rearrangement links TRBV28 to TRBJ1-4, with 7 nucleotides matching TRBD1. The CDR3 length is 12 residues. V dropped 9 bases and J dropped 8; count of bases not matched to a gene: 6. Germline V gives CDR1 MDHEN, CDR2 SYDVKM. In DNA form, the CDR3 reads TGTGCCAGTAGACAGGGCGGGGAAAAACTGTTTTTT. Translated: CASRQGGEKLFF.

DNA for the CDR3: TGTGCCAGCAGCCCTGTTAGGGCAGGCTACGAGCAGTACTTC. Translation gives CASSPVRAGYEQYF. The J gene is TRBJ2-7, the V gene TRBV11-2; no clear D gene. This CDR3 contains 14 residues. Trimming cost V 5 bases and J 3 bases, with 14 bases left between them. The germline gives CDR1 SGHAT, CDR2 FQNNGV.

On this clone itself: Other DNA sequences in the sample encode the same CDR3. The CDR3 nucleotides are TGTGCCAGCAGTGGACAGACGAACACTGAAGCTTTCTTT. It encodes CASSGQTNTEAFF. V is TRBV2 and J is TRBJ1-1, with a weak D call TRBD1 (5 bases). The germline V gene encodes CDR1 SNHLY and CDR2 FYNNEI. The CDR3 spans 13 residues. Trimming took 4 bases from V and 1 from J, leaving 7 bases between them.

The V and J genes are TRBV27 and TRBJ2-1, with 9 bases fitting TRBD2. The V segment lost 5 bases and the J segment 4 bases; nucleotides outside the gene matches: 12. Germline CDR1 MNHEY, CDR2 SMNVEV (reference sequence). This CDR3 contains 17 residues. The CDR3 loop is CASSPRGSGSYYNEQFF. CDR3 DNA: TGTGCCAGCAGTCCCCGTGGTAGCGGGAGTTATTACAATGAGCAGTTCTTC.

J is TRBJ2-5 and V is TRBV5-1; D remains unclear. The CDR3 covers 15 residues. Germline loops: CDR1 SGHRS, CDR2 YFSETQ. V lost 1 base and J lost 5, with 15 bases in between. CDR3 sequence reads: CASSLSFGSEETQYF. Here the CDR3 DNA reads TGCGCCAGCAGCTTGAGTTTTGGTTCGGAGGAGACCCAGTACTTC.

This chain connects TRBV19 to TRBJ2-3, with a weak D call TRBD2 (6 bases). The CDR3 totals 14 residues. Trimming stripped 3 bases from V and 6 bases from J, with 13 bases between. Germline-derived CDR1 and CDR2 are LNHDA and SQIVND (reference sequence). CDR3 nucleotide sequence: TGTGCCAGTAGTATTAACCCGGGGGTGGATACGCAGTATTTT. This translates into CASSINPGVDTQYF.

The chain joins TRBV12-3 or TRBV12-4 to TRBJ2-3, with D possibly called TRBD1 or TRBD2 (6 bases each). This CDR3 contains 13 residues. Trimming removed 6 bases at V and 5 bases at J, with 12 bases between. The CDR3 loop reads CASSRGLLDTQYF. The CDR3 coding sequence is TGTGCCAGCAGCAGGGGACTCCTAGATACGCAGTATTTT.

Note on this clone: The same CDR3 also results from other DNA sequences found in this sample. CDR3 protein: CASSQGTGVYGYTF. The DNA for the CDR3 is TGTGCCAGCAGCCAAGGGACAGGGGTCTATGGCTACACCTTC. The V and J genes are TRBV4-2 and TRBJ1-2; 9 bases line up with TRBD1. Losses at the gene ends were 1 base for V and 4 bases for J; bases not matched to a gene: 1. The CDR3 runs to 14 residues. Germline CDR1 reads LGHNA; CDR2 reads YNFKEQ.

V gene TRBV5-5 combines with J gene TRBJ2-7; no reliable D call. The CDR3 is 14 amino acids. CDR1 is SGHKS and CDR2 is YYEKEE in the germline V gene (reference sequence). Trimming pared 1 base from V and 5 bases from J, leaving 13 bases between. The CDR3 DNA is TGTGCCAGCAGCTTGACGTCGGGTCCCCACGAGCAGTACTTC. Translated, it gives CASSLTSGPHEQYF.

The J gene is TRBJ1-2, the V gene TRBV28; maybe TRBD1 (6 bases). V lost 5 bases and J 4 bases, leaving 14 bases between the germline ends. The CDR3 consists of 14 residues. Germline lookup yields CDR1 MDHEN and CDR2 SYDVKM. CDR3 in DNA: TGTGCCAGCAGTACAGGGATGGGGTCCTATGGCTACACCTTC. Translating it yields CASSTGMGSYGYTF.

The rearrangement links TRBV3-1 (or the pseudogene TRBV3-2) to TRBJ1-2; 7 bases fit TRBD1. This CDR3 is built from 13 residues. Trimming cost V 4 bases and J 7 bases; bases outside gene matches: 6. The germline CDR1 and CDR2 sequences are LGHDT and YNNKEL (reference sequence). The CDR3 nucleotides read TGTGCCAGCAGCCTGGGACAGCACTCTGGCTACACCTTC. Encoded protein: CASSLGQHSGYTF.

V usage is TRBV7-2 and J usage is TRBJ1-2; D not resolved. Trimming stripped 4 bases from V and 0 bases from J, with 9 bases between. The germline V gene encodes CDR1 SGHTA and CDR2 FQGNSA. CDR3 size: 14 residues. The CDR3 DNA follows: TGTGCCAGCAGCTACCCCGTGGCTAACTATGGCTACACCTTC. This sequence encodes CASSYPVANYGYTF.

CDR3 in DNA: TGTGCCAGCAGAGTGGGACTACAAGAGACCCAGTACTTC. Translation: CASRVGLQETQYF. The rearrangement joins TRBV6-5 to TRBJ2-5; 7 bases are shared with TRBD2. V was clipped by 6 bases and J by 2 bases; unmatched bases: 3. Looked up from germline, CDR1 is MNHEY and CDR2 is SVGAGI. The CDR3 length is 13 residues.

The CDR3 DNA sequence: TGTGCCAGCAGCTTAAACAGGGGGAACAATGAGCAGTTCTTC. Its protein product is CASSLNRGNNEQFF. The chain has TRBV7-3 and TRBJ2-1; 8 positions match TRBD1. The CDR3 totals 14 residues. The germline gives CDR1 SGHTA, CDR2 FQGTGA. Germline trimming cut 1 base from V and 5 bases from J; bases unmatched to any gene: 1.